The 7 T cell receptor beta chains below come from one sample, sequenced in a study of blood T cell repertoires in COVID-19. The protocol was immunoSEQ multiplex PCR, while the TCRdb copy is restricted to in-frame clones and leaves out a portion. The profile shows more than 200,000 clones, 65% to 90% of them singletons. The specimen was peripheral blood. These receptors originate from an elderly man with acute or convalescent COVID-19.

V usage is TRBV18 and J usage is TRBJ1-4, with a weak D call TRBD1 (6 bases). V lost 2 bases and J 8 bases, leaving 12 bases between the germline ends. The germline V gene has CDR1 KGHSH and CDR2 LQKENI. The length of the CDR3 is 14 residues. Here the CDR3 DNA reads TGTGCCAGCTCACCAAGGGCAGGGGACGAAAAACTGTTTTTT. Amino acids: CASSPRAGDEKLFF. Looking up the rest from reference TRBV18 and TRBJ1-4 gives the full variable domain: NAGVMQNPRHLVRRRGQEARLRCSPMKGHSHVYWYRQLPEEGLKFMVYLQKENIIDESGMPKERFSAEFPKEGPSILRIQQVVRGDSAAYFCASSPRAGDEKLFFGSGTQLSVL.

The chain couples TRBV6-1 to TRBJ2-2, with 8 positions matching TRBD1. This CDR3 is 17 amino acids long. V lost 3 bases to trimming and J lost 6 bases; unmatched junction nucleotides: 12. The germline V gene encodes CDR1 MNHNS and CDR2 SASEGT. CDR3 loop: CASSDFGLSTGAGELFF. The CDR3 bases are TGTGCCAGCAGTGATTTCGGACTTTCGACAGGGGCCGGGGAGCTGTTTTTT.

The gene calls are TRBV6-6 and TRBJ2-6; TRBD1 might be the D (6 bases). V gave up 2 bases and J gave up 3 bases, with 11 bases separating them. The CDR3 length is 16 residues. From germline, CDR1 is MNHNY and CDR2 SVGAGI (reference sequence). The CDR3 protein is CASSYARGGGANVLTF. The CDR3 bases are TGTGCCAGCAGTTACGCCAGGGGTGGTGGGGCCAACGTCCTGACTTTC.

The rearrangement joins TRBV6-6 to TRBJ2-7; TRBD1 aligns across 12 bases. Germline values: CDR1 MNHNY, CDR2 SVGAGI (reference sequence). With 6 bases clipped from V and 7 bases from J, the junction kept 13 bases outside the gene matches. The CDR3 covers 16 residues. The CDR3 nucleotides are TGTGCCAGCAGGACCTCCCCCGGGACAGGGGGCAGGGAGCAGTACGTC. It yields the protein CASRTSPGTGGREQYV.

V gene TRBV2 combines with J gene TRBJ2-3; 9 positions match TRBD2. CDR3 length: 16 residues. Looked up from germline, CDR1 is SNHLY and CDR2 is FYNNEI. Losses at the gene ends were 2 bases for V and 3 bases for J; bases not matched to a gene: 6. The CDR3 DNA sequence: TGTGCCAGCAGTGAAAGGGGCGGGAGGGCGACAGATACGCAGTATTTT. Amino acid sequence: CASSERGGRATDTQYF.

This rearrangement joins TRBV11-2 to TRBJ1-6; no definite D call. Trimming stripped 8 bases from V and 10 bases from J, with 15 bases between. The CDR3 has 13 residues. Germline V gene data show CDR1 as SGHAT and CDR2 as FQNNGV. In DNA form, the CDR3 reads TGTGCCAGCTCGCCTGAGGGTAACTCACCCCTCCACTTT. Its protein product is CASSPEGNSPLHF.

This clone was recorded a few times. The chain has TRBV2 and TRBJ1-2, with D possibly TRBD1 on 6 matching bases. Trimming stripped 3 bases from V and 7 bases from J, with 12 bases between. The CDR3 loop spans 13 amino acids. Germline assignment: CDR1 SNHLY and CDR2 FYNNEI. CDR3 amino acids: CASSEGAFGGYTF. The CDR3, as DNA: TGTGCCAGCAGTGAGGGGGCCTTCGGTGGCTACACCTTC.